This T cell receptor beta chain was documented in a study of T cells in Graves' hyperthyroidism and ophthalmopathy. Findings and caveats of the study: Peripheral blood also featured most of the thyroid clonotypes expanded above 0.001.

The study left out patients who had uncontrolled infection, other autoimmune disease, pregnancy or lactation. Each diagnosis drew on symptoms, thyroxine, TRAb, thyroid ultrasound and orbital computed tomography findings. This clonotype was counted ten times or more. Its target is unknown. There were TCR beta CDR3 regions amplified from RNA transcripts. The HTBI primer set was used in a first-round RT-PCR of the TCR CDR3. TCRdb independently ran MiXCR on the multiplex PCR reads; one entry per CDR3 protein. The sample contains around 300,000 distinct CDR3 sequences, roughly 13% of which appear only once. This TCR derives from a woman aged 35 to 49 with Graves' ophthalmopathy. Sequenced material: blood.

CDR3: CASSEWVNTEAFF. The CDR3 DNA reads TGCGCCAGCAGTGAGTGGGTGAACACTGAAGCTTTCTTT. This sequence joins TRBV10-1 and TRBJ1-1; no clear D gene. The CDR3 consists of 13 residues. V lost 1 base, J lost 0 bases, and 3 bases lay in between. The germline CDR1 and CDR2 sequences are WNHNN and SYGVQD (reference sequence).